This entry lists 25 T cell receptor beta chains sequenced from one sample in a study of T cell responses to AZD1222 COVID-19 vaccine. Sequencing was performed with immunoSEQ multiplex PCR; in TCRdb, only in-frame clones are kept and a portion is missing. The table has 95,000 to 150,000 clones, roughly 91% seen once. Sequencing was performed on peripheral blood, taken 28 days after the second AZD1222 dose. The receptors derive from an adult who received the AZD1222 COVID-19 vaccine.

CDR3 nucleotides: TGTGCCAGCAGCCAGGGACAGGGGGTATCTCAGCCCCAGCATTTT. Amino acid sequence: CASSQGQGVSQPQHF. V and J are TRBV7-9 and TRBJ1-5; TRBD1 matches at 11 bases. With 5 bases clipped from V and 6 bases from J, the junction kept 6 bases outside the gene matches. Germline loops: CDR1 SEHNR, CDR2 FQNEAQ (reference sequence). The CDR3 has 15 residues.

The chain has TRBV12-3 or TRBV12-4 and TRBJ2-1; D gene uncertain. The CDR3 is 12 amino acids. Trimming stripped 4 bases from V and 7 bases from J, with 8 bases between. CDR3 residues: CASSWTSNEQFF. CDR3 bases: TGTGCCAGCAGTTGGACGTCAAATGAGCAGTTCTTC.

The J gene is TRBJ2-7, the V gene TRBV6-5; maybe TRBD1 (6 bases). The CDR3 totals 14 residues. Germline V CDR1 and CDR2: MNHEY, SVGAGI. V was pared by 6 bases and J by 2 bases, with 14 bases between. The CDR3 reads CASSAQQGPYEQYF. Written as DNA, the CDR3 is TGTGCCAGCAGCGCCCAACAGGGCCCCTACGAGCAGTACTTC.

This clone was counted a single time. This chain links TRBV7-2 with TRBJ2-3; 8 bases map to TRBD2. The ends lost 0 bases at V and 0 bases at J; junction bases unmatched: 8. Looked up from germline, CDR1 is SGHTA and CDR2 is FQGNSA. The CDR3 length is 18 residues. The CDR3 spells CASSLAPGGGPSTDTQYF. In DNA, the CDR3 is TGTGCCAGCAGCTTAGCGCCCGGGGGGGGACCTAGCACAGATACGCAGTATTTT.

The chain couples TRBV5-6 to TRBJ1-5; 9 nucleotides line up with TRBD1. The CDR3 length is 16 residues. V shed 1 base, J shed 7 bases, and the junction held 9 bases outside the gene matches. Germline values: CDR1 SGHDT, CDR2 YYEEEE. CDR3 DNA sequence: TGTGCCAGCAGCTTGTTTCGTGGACAGGGGAGGCAGCCCCAGCATTTT. This codes for CASSLFRGQGRQPQHF. Full variable domain (remainder filled in from reference TRBV5-6 and TRBJ1-5): DAGVTQSPTHLIKTRGQQVTLRCSPKSGHDTVSWYQQALGQGPQFIFQYYEEEERQRGNFPDRFSGHQFPNYSSELNVNALLLGDSALYLCASSLFRGQGRQPQHFGDGTRLSIL.

The rearrangement links TRBV11-2 to TRBJ2-7; D is ambiguous. Trimming pared 5 bases from V and 2 bases from J, leaving 10 bases between. Germline loops: CDR1 SGHAT, CDR2 FQNNGV. The CDR3 extends over 13 amino acids. The CDR3 DNA reads as TGTGCCAGCAGCCGGGCGCAGACCTACGAGCAGTACTTC. Its translation: CASSRAQTYEQYF.

The gene calls are TRBV5-4 and TRBJ2-3, with D hard to call. V lost 4 bases to trimming and J lost 0 bases, with 6 bases between them. Per germline, CDR1 SGHNT and CDR2 YYREEE (reference sequence). The CDR3 has 13 amino acids. The CDR3 protein is CASSISSTDTQYF. CDR3 in DNA: TGTGCCAGCAGCATTTCTAGCACAGATACGCAGTATTTT.

The rearrangement joins TRBV5-1 to TRBJ1-1, with TRBD1 matching over 8 bases. V lost 4 bases and J lost 6; bases outside the gene matches: 11. CDR1 is SGHRS and CDR2 is YFSETQ in the germline V gene. This CDR3 region has 15 residues. Here the CDR3 DNA reads TGCGCCAGCAGCCCCGGCGGCAGGGGGCGGGCTGAAGCTTTCTTT. Its protein product is CASSPGGRGRAEAFF.

This sequence joins TRBV5-1 and TRBJ2-7; possible D gene TRBD1, 6 bases. V was pared by 7 bases and J by 2 bases, with 13 bases between. CDR3 length: 13 residues. Germline assignment: CDR1 SGHRS and CDR2 YFSETQ. The CDR3 sequence: CASRWDKTYEQYF. Written as DNA, the CDR3 is TGCGCCAGCCGGTGGGACAAGACCTACGAGCAGTACTTC.

This clone is judged medium-sized. This chain connects TRBV6-1 to TRBJ2-5; D is possibly TRBD1 (6 bases). Trimming took 5 bases from V and 1 from J, leaving 14 bases between them. The germline CDR1 and CDR2 sequences are MNHNS and SASEGT. The CDR3 is made up of 15 amino acids. The CDR3 DNA follows: TGTGCCAGCAGTTTCCCAGGGGCCCGCCAAGAGACCCAGTACTTC. Its protein is CASSFPGARQETQYF.

This chain uses TRBV5-5 with TRBJ1-3; 10 positions agree with TRBD1. V trimming: 4 bases; J trimming: 0 bases; junction bases outside the gene matches: 10. The CDR3 length is 18 residues. Germline V CDR1 and CDR2: SGHKS, YYEKEE (reference sequence). CDR3 DNA: TGTGCCAGCAGCCGCGTAGGACAGGGGGAACTCTCTGGAAACACCATATATTTT. Translated, it gives CASSRVGQGELSGNTIYF.

In its sample, this clone was seen once. CDR3 in amino acids: CAISSRPGPQHF. DNA for the CDR3: TGTGCCATCAGCTCCCGCCCGGGACCCCAGCATTTT. The rearrangement links TRBV10-3 to TRBJ1-5; D is unclear. The CDR3 has 12 amino acids. Per the germline V gene, CDR1 is ENHRY and CDR2 is SYGVKD. Trimming cost V 6 bases and J 10 bases, with 13 bases left between them.

The genes are TRBV6-5 and TRBJ1-1; D not certain. V lost 6 bases, J lost 0 bases, and 8 bases lay in between. CDR3 size: 13 residues. Germline-derived CDR1 and CDR2 are MNHEY and SVGAGI. CDR3 residues: CASRRGMNTEAFF. The DNA for the CDR3 is TGTGCCAGCAGGCGCGGTATGAACACTGAAGCTTTCTTT.

V and J are TRBV12-3 or TRBV12-4 and TRBJ1-1, with 7 bases that match TRBD1. This CDR3 is built from 13 residues. Trimming took 4 bases from V and 3 from J; bases not matched to a gene: 2. In DNA, the CDR3 is TGTGCCAGCAGTTCCCAGGGGGACACTGAAGCTTTCTTT. Amino acid sequence: CASSSQGDTEAFF.

The rearrangement joins TRBV10-3 to TRBJ1-1; unclear D gene. The CDR3 totals 12 residues. With 2 bases removed from V and 6 bases from J, the gap between germline ends came to 7 bases. Germline lookup yields CDR1 ENHRY and CDR2 SYGVKD. The CDR3 sequence is CAISEGSAEAFF. In DNA, the CDR3 is TGTGCCATCAGTGAGGGGTCTGCTGAAGCTTTCTTT.

V gene TRBV18 combines with J gene TRBJ2-7, with no clear D. From germline, CDR1 is KGHSH and CDR2 LQKENI. The ends were cut back, 1 base at V and 5 bases at J, with 9 bases in the middle. CDR3 length: 13 amino acids. CDR3: CASSPLGLDEQYF. The CDR3 region has the DNA TGTGCCAGCTCACCACTAGGCCTCGACGAGCAGTACTTC. The whole variable domain, remainder taken from reference TRBV18 and TRBJ2-7, is NAGVMQNPRHLVRRRGQEARLRCSPMKGHSHVYWYRQLPEEGLKFMVYLQKENIIDESGMPKERFSAEFPKEGPSILRIQQVVRGDSAAYFCASSPLGLDEQYFGPGTRLTVT.

This clone came up once. The chain combines TRBV18 with TRBJ2-1; D is uncertain. The CDR3 sequence is 16 residues long. V lost 0 bases, J lost 0 bases, and 9 bases lay in between. Per the germline V gene, CDR1 is KGHSH and CDR2 is LQKENI. The CDR3, as DNA: TGTGCCAGCTCACCACCGGTCGGCGGCTCCTACAATGAGCAGTTCTTC. It translates to CASSPPVGGSYNEQFF.

The chain has TRBV20-1 and TRBJ2-2; 7 bases fit TRBD2. The trim removed 3 bases at V and 1 base at J, leaving 2 bases unmatched. The CDR3 runs to 14 residues. The germline V gene has CDR1 DFQATT and CDR2 SNEGSKA (reference sequence). CDR3 loop: CSASQRGNTGELFF. In DNA form, the CDR3 reads TGCAGTGCTAGTCAGCGGGGGAACACCGGGGAGCTGTTTTTT.

The chain employs TRBV11-2 and TRBJ1-3; D unresolved. The CDR3 runs 13 residues. In germline, CDR1 is SGHAT, CDR2 FQNNGV. V lost 2 bases to trimming and J lost 2 bases, with 4 bases between them. The CDR3 nucleotides read TGTGCCAGCAGCTTACGGGCTGGAAACACCATATATTTT. This codes for CASSLRAGNTIYF.

The chain employs TRBV7-6 and TRBJ1-2; weak D call: TRBD1 (6 bases). The CDR3 has 15 residues. Germline-derived CDR1 and CDR2 are SGHVS and FNYEAQ. V dropped 5 bases and J dropped 6 bases, with 19 bases sitting between them. The CDR3 region is CASSPMIQGVDGYTF. The DNA of the CDR3 is TGTGCCAGCAGCCCAATGATACAGGGAGTTGATGGCTACACCTTC.

Turning to this clone: The junction departs from the called germline gene at one end, perhaps through a read error. The chain couples TRBV7-7 to TRBJ2-3, with TRBD1 matching over 8 bases. The CDR3 contains 14 residues. CDR1 is SSHAT, CDR2 FNYEAQ, per germline (reference sequence). CDR3 protein: CASSLRQGMDTQYF. The CDR3 DNA follows: TGTGCTAGCAGCCTCCGACAGGGGATGGATACGCAGTATTTT.

The J gene is TRBJ2-7, the V gene TRBV14; D gene ambiguous. The CDR3 totals 15 residues. V was cut by 1 base and J by 6 bases, with 16 bases left in between. Germline loops: CDR1 SGHDN, CDR2 FVKESK. The CDR3 here is CASSQGSGPVAEQYF. CDR3 bases: TGTGCCAGCAGCCAAGGATCTGGGCCAGTCGCCGAGCAGTACTTC.

The V call is TRBV10-1, the J call TRBJ1-1, with 12 nucleotides matching TRBD1. The CDR3 spans 20 residues. The germline V gene has CDR1 WNHNN and CDR2 SYGVQD (reference sequence). The junction had 24 bases not matched to a gene; V was cut back by 8 bases and J by 5 bases. This chain's CDR3 is CASGIKLWDRGLPLWTEAFF. The CDR3 DNA is TGCGCCAGCGGAATAAAACTTTGGGACAGGGGGCTCCCCTTGTGGACTGAAGCTTTCTTT.

The chain uses TRBV28 and TRBJ1-2, with D possibly being TRBD1 (5 bases). This CDR3 contains 12 residues. The V end was cut by 7 bases, the J end by 4 bases, with 10 bases between. CDR1 MDHEN and CDR2 SYDVKM come from the germline V gene. CDR3 DNA: TGTGCCAGCACCTGGGGCGCCTATGGCTACACCTTC. Translation gives CASTWGAYGYTF.

The genes are TRBV5-1 and TRBJ1-1, with D tentatively TRBD1 (5 bases). CDR1 and CDR2 (germline): SGHRS, YFSETQ. The CDR3 runs to 14 residues. V dropped 10 bases and J dropped 2 bases, with 18 bases sitting between them. The CDR3 loop is CASSGNTGNTEAFF. The CDR3 coding sequence is TGCGCCTCGTCCGGAAATACAGGAAACACTGAAGCTTTCTTT.